The rows below give T cell receptor beta chains drawn from one sample of a study of human T cells and chemical hapten exposure. One entry per CDR3 protein, called by TCRdb with MiXCR from the RACE reads. The profile shows about 260,000 distinct CDR3 sequences, over 8% of them singletons. The source was whole blood, collected in connection with sensitization to the hapten diphenylcyclopropenone (DPC). All receptors come from a woman aged 40 to 49 with alopecia areata. Some clones in this sample may be carry-over from other donors' samples. The CDR3 runs from the conserved cysteine through the conserved F or W.

cdr3_length	j_call	v_call	cdr3_aa
17	TRBJ2-2	TRBV7-3	CASSLRGTSYNTGELFF
14	TRBJ1-2	TRBV14	CASSQVAGPGGYTF
13	TRBJ2-2	TRBV2	CASMGTNTGELFF
16	TRBJ2-5	TRBV2	CASSDPGLAGQETQYF
13	TRBJ2-4	TRBV2	CASSPPVTSIQYF
15	TRBJ2-1	TRBV18	CASSRLAGAANEQFF
14	TRBJ1-3	TRBV28	CASSPHATGNTIYF
13	TRBJ1-2	TRBV28	CASSLTDLYGYTF
15	TRBJ2-5	TRBV7-9	CASSALAGTGETQYF
16	TRBJ2-1	TRBV7-2	CASSPGPSGSNHGQFF
13	TRBJ2-1	TRBV10-3	CAVAGTAYNEQFF
15	TRBJ1-2	TRBV10-3	CAISERGQGNYGYTF
16	TRBJ1-1	TRBV7-9	CASSPRFGQKNTEAFF
15	TRBJ1-1	TRBV20-1	CSARTNRVSHTEAFF
14	TRBJ1-2	TRBV12-3/TRBV12-4	CASSFGRALYGYTF
14	TRBJ1-2	TRBV7-2	CASSLGTGNYGYTF
15	TRBJ2-7	TRBV24-1	CATSPSRGRRYEQYF
14	TRBJ2-5	TRBV7-9	CASLTDRGQETQYF
16	TRBJ2-2	TRBV10-3	CAISNTGTSNTGELFF
16	TRBJ2-7	TRBV18	CASSSNPGTASYEQYF
16	TRBJ2-2	TRBV5-1	CASSPGGRGVTGELFF
13	TRBJ2-2	TRBV20-1	CSARDPRPGELFF
15	TRBJ2-7	TRBV6-2/TRBV6-3	CASRVLAGLSYEQYF
12	TRBJ2-4	TRBV3-1	CASSQDRDIRYF
15	TRBJ2-7	TRBV12-3/TRBV12-4	CASQSRTVSSYEQYF
17	TRBJ2-1	TRBV20-1	CSAGRIAGRTSYNEQFF
13	TRBJ2-1	TRBV20-1	CSARESSGGEQFF
15	TRBJ2-3	TRBV28	CASKPSGRARDTQYF
12	TRBJ2-3	TRBV11-3	CASSSSGYTQYF
13	TRBJ2-7	TRBV6-5	CASSYNRYYEQYF
14	TRBJ2-1	TRBV20-1	CSARRAASYNEQFF
12	TRBJ1-2	TRBV20-1	CSATRPSHGYTF
15	TRBJ1-1	TRBV24-1	CATSDPNRGNTEAFF